The 6 T cell receptor beta chains below come from one sample, sequenced in a study of blood T cell repertoires in COVID-19. Data came from immunoSEQ multiplex PCR; TCRdb stores just in-frame clones and leaves some out. The sample records some 350,000 clones, about nine tenths being singletons. The specimen sequenced was peripheral blood. These receptors all come from a woman in her forties or fifties with COVID-19, enrolled during active disease.

The gene calls are TRBV6-4 and TRBJ2-1; 8 nucleotides agree with TRBD1. CDR1 is MRHNA, CDR2 SNTAGT, per germline. Trimming took 5 bases from V and 6 from J; bases not matched to a gene: 9. The length of the CDR3 is 15 residues. The CDR3 sequence: CASSHYSGTGNEQFF. The CDR3 region has the DNA TGTGCCAGCAGTCACTATTCCGGGACAGGCAATGAGCAGTTCTTC.

The chain carries TRBV19 and TRBJ1-1, with a possible D match to TRBD1 (6 bases). The CDR3 is 15 residues long. Germline V CDR1 and CDR2: LNHDA, SQIVND (reference sequence). V shed 0 bases and J shed 4 bases, with 12 bases lying between them. The CDR3 protein is CASSIDLTGITEAFF. The CDR3 DNA reads as TGTGCCAGTAGTATAGATCTCACAGGGATCACTGAAGCTTTCTTT.

V usage is TRBV9 and J usage is TRBJ1-2; possible D gene TRBD1, 5 bases. V was pared by 3 bases and J by 4 bases, with 19 bases between. This CDR3 has 16 amino acids. Germline V gene data show CDR1 as SGDLS and CDR2 as YYNGEE. The CDR3 is CASSASSEGFGYGYTF. In nucleotides, the CDR3 is TGTGCCAGCAGCGCTTCTTCGGAGGGGTTTGGCTATGGCTACACCTTC.

This sequence joins TRBV2 and TRBJ2-7, with TRBD2 identical over 12 bases. The V gene's germline CDR1 is SNHLY and CDR2 FYNNEI. Losses at the gene ends were 10 bases for V and 5 bases for J; bases not matched to a gene: 15. This CDR3 region has 16 residues. The CDR3 sequence is CATTTLAGGPTDEQYF. The CDR3 bases are TGTGCCACAACTACTCTAGCGGGAGGGCCTACCGACGAGCAGTACTTC.

The rearrangement joins TRBV7-2 to TRBJ1-1; no reliable D call. There are 14 residues in the CDR3. Germline CDR1 SGHTA, CDR2 FQGNSA. Trimming stripped 3 bases from V and 4 bases from J, with 12 bases between. The CDR3 is CASSLTGWITEAFF. As DNA, the CDR3 is TGTGCCAGCAGCTTGACTGGTTGGATCACTGAAGCTTTCTTT.

This clone appeared once. V gene TRBV19 combines with J gene TRBJ2-7; the match to TRBD1 covers 7 bases. Germline CDR1 LNHDA, CDR2 SQIVND (reference sequence). The CDR3 contains 14 residues. V dropped 3 bases and J dropped 3; count of bases not matched to a gene: 5. DNA for the CDR3: TGTGCCAGTAGTATTTCACGGACAGGCTACGAGCAGTACTTC. Amino acid sequence: CASSISRTGYEQYF.